This T cell receptor (beta chain) comes out of a study of blood T cell repertoires in COVID-19. About the research overall: PBMCs, B-cell-depleted T cells, or T cells were the source of the cDNA or gDNA that made up the material.

Germline CDR1 and CDR2: KGHDR and SFDVKD. The CDR3 spans 16 residues. V shed 4 bases, J shed 4 bases, and the junction held 7 bases outside the gene matches. Enrollees, about 18 to 95 years old, lived in 20 to 25 US areas. Cohorts were based on clinical histories the participants reported. Profiling relied on immunoSEQ multiplex PCR, and the TCRdb table lists in-frame clones only, not all of them. The sample has under 300,000 clones; roughly 88% are singletons. The V and J genes are TRBV24-1 and TRBJ2-3; 10 bases fit TRBD2. The TCR originated in a woman aged 40 to 49 with acute COVID-19. The sequenced material came from PBMCs or T cells enriched from blood (not recorded which). Written as DNA, the CDR3 is TGTGCCACCAGTGACACAGCGGGGGGGAGCCCAGATACGCAGTATTTT. This sequence encodes CATSDTAGGSPDTQYF.